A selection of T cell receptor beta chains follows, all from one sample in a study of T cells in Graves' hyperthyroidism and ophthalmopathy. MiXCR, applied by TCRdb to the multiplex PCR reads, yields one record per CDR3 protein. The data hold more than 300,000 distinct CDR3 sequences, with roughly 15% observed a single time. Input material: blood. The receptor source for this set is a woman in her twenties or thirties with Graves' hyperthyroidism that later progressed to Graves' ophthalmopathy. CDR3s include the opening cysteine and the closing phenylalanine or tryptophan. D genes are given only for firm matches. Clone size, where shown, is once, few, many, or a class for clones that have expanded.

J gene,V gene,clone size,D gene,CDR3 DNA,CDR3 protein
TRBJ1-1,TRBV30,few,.,TGTGCCTGGAGACGTCCGGGACACCTGAACACTGAAGCTTTCTTT,CAWRRPGHLNTEAFF
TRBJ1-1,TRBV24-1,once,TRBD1,TGTGCCACCAGTAATTCTAGACAGGGATTGAACACTGAAGCTTTCTTT,CATSNSRQGLNTEAFF
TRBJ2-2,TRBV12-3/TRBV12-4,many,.,TGTGCCAGCAGCCCCATTCCTGGGTATGACACCGGGGAGCTGTTTTTT,CASSPIPGYDTGELFF
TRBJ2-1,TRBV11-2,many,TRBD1,TGTGCCAGCAGCAACCGGGACAGGGATAATGAGCAGTTCTTC,CASSNRDRDNEQFF
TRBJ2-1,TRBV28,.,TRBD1,TGTGCCAGCAGTACCCGGACAGGGGATCGCAATGAGCAGTTCTTC,CASSTRTGDRNEQFF
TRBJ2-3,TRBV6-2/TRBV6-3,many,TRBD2,TGTGCCAGCAGTTACGGGCTAGCGGGACCCACAGATACGCAGTATTTT,CASSYGLAGPTDTQYF
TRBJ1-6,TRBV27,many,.,TGTGCCAGCAGTCTAAGGGGAAAGACCTATAATTCACCCCTCCACTTT,CASSLRGKTYNSPLHF
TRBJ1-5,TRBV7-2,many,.,TGTGCCAGCAGCTTAGAGCCAACAGGAGTCAGCCCCCAGCATTTT,CASSLEPTGVSPQHF
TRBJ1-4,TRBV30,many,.,TGTGCCTGGAGTGTACGGTCGGATTTACTCGAAAAACTGTTTTTT,CAWSVRSDLLEKLFF
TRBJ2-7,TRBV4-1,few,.,TGCGCCAGCAGCCAAGTGGGGCAGGGCTACGAGCAGTACTTC,CASSQVGQGYEQYF
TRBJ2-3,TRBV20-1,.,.,TGCAGTGCTAGACGGTTAGGAGGAACAGATACGCAGTATTTT,CSARRLGGTDTQYF
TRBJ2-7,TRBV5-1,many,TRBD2,TGCGCCAGCAGCCCAAGGGGACTAGCGGGACCAGCCTACGAGCAGTACTTC,CASSPRGLAGPAYEQYF
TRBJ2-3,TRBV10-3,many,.,TGTGCCATCAGTGATGTCGGGGCGCAGTATTTT,CAISDVGAQYF
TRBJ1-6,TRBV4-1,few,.,TGCGCCAGCAGCCAAAGATCAAGGACAGCGAGCTCCTATAATTCACCCCTCCACTTT,CASSQRSRTASSYNSPLHF
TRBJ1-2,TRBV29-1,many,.,TGCAGCGTTGAGGGGCAGGCCCTGAGGCCATATGGCTACACCTTC,CSVEGQALRPYGYTF
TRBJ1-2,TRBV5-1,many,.,TGCGCCAGCAGCTTGGGAGGCGCCGGCTATGGCTACACCTTC,CASSLGGAGYGYTF
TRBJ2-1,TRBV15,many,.,TGTGCCACCAGCAGAGATAAGGGCTACAATGAGCAGTTCTTC,CATSRDKGYNEQFF
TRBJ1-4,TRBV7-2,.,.,TGTGCCAGCAGCCCTCAGACCGGCTTTAATGAAAAACTGTTTTTT,CASSPQTGFNEKLFF
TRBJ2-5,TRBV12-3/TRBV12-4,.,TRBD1,TGTGCCAGCAGTTTGACAGGGGTCGGCAATCAGCCCCAGTACTTC,CASSLTGVGNQPQYF
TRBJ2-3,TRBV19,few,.,TGTGCCAGTAGCGAGCAACCCGGGCACCTTTCAATGGGCACAGATACGCAGTATTTT,CASSEQPGHLSMGTDTQYF
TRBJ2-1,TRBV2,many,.,TGTGCCAGCAGACGGGAATTGACACCTAGCTCCTACAATGAGCAGTTCTTC,CASRRELTPSSYNEQFF
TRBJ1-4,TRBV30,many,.,TGTGCCTGGGCTACCTCAGGGCAGGTAGAGGAAAAACTGTTTTTT,CAWATSGQVEEKLFF
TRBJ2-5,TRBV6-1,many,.,TGTGCCAGCAGTCCCCGGGGCTTCCAAGAGACCCAGTACTTC,CASSPRGFQETQYF
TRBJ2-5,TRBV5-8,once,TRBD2,TGTGCCAGCAGCTTGGGATCTAGCGGACAAGAGACCCAGTACTTC,CASSLGSSGQETQYF
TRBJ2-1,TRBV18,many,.,TGTGCCAGCTCACCACCGGTAGGAGGGGGGGCCGACAATGAGCAGTTCTTC,CASSPPVGGGADNEQFF
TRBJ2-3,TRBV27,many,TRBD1,TGTGCCAGCAAAGGCGACAGGGGGTTCACAGATACGCAGTATTTT,CASKGDRGFTDTQYF
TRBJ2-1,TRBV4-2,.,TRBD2,TGTGCCAGCAGCCAAGATCCCCTAGCGGGGGACCCCTACAATGAGCAGTTCTTC,CASSQDPLAGDPYNEQFF
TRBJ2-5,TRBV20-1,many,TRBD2,TGCAGTGCTAGGTTGGGACTAGCGGGAAGGGGGGAGACCCAGTACTTC,CSARLGLAGRGETQYF
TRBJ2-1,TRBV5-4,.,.,TGTGCCAGCAGCCGGGCTAGGGGGACTACTAGTGATGAGCAGTTCTTC,CASSRARGTTSDEQFF
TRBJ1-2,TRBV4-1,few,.,TGCGCCAGCAGCCAAGATTTCCCGATGGGCTACACCTTC,CASSQDFPMGYTF
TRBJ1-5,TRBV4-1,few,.,TGCGCCAGCAGCCAAGATACTCGGCAGGGGTTGGGCAATCAGCCCCAGCATTTT,CASSQDTRQGLGNQPQHF
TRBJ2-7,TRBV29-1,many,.,TGCAGCGTTGAATACGCAGGGCAGAGCTCCTACGAGCAGTACTTC,CSVEYAGQSSYEQYF
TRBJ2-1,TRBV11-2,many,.,TGTGCCAGCAGCCAGTGGAAGTTGGGCGAGCGGCGGTACAATGAGCAGTTCTTC,CASSQWKLGERRYNEQFF
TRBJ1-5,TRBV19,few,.,TGTGCCAGTAGGATCTTAAATCAGCCCCAGCATTTT,CASRILNQPQHF
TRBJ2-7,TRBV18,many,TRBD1,TGTGCCAGCTCACCGTCCGGGACAGGTTGGGGCGAGCAGTACTTC,CASSPSGTGWGEQYF
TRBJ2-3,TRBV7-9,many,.,TGTGCCAGCAGCTTAGATGGGGATACGCAGTATTTT,CASSLDGDTQYF
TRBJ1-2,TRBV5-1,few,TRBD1,TGCGCCAGCAGCACCTTACAGGGGATCAACTATGGCTACACCTTC,CASSTLQGINYGYTF
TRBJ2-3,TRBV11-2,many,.,TGTGCCAGCAGCTTCTGGTCAAGCACAGATACGCAGTATTTT,CASSFWSSTDTQYF
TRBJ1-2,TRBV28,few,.,TGTGCCAGCAGGTTATTTCCGGGCCGGGGAAAGACCAACTATGGCTACACCTTC,CASRLFPGRGKTNYGYTF
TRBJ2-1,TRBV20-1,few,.,TGCAGTGCTCCGATACACGGGGGCCATGAGCAGTTCTTC,CSAPIHGGHEQFF
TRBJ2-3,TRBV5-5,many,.,TGTGCCAGCAGCTGGGGAGCGAAAGAGGATACGCAGTATTTT,CASSWGAKEDTQYF
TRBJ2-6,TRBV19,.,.,TGTGCCAGTAAGTCCTTAGCTGGGGCCAACGTCCTGACTTTC,CASKSLAGANVLTF
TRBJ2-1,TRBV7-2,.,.,TGTGCCAGCAGCTTAACTCGGGAAGCCTACAATGAGCAGTTCTTC,CASSLTREAYNEQFF
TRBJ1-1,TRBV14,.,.,TGTGCCAGCAGCCAGGCCTCCGGACTGTTCACTGAAGCTTTCTTT,CASSQASGLFTEAFF
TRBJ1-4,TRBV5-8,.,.,TGTGCCAGCAGCTTAGATACCTCCGTTCGGGAAAAACTGTTTTTT,CASSLDTSVREKLFF
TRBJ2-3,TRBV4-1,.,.,TGCGCCAGCAGCCAAGATCCCGGGGTCCGGGCGGATACGCAGTATTTT,CASSQDPGVRADTQYF
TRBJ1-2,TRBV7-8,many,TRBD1,TGTGCCAGCAGCTTAATGGGGCAGGGGGCTGGCTATGGCTACACCTTC,CASSLMGQGAGYGYTF
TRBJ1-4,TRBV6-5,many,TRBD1,TGTGCCAGCAGTTACGGGCGACAGGGGGTTTCGACTAATGAAAAACTGTTTTTT,CASSYGRQGVSTNEKLFF
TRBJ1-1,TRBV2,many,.,TGTGCCAGCAGTGAAGAGGGGCGCGGGACTGAAGCTTTCTTT,CASSEEGRGTEAFF
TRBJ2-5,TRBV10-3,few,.,TGTGCCATGGGGGAAGAGACCCAGTACTTC,CAMGEETQYF
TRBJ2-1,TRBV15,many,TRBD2,TGTGCCACCAGCGGAGAGATACTAGCGGGGAATGAGCAGTTCTTC,CATSGEILAGNEQFF
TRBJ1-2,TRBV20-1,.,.,TGCAGTGCTTATGACAGAAGTAACTATGGCTACACCTTC,CSAYDRSNYGYTF
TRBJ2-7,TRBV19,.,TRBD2,TGTGCCAGTGGCGGGGGGGGGACCGTCTACGAGCAGTACTTC,CASGGGGTVYEQYF
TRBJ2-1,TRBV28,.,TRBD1,TGTGCCAGCAGTCCAGGACAGGAATCCATCACCTACAATGAGCAGTTCTTC,CASSPGQESITYNEQFF